The 2 T cell receptor beta chains below all came from one sample that was sequenced in a study of identical twins. Via MiXCR, TCRdb re-called the 5' RACE reads, giving one row per CDR3 protein. The table shows 240,000 or so distinct CDR3 sequences, with approximately 7% occurring only once. This sample was also put to use in a study of yellow fever vaccine responses in identical twins.

The source material was memory (CD45RO+) T cells sorted from blood. The receptors stem from a woman aged 18-29 years in good health.

This clonotype has at least ten counts. The V and J genes are TRBV10-3 and TRBJ2-7; 9 bases are shared with TRBD2. The germline V gene has CDR1 ENHRY and CDR2 SYGVKD. Trimming cost V 7 bases and J 3 bases; bases outside gene matches: 7. The CDR3 is 14 residues long. CDR3 sequence reads: CAITETSGSYEQYF. In nucleotides, the CDR3 is TGTGCCATCACCGAGACTAGCGGCAGCTACGAGCAGTACTTC.

The table lists this clonotype with a few counts. V usage is TRBV3-1 and J usage is TRBJ2-3; D is undetermined. The CDR3 spans 14 residues. V shed 1 base and J shed 3 bases, with 8 bases lying between them. The germline V gene has CDR1 LGHDT and CDR2 YNNKEL (reference sequence). The CDR3 reads CASSQGLDTDTQYF. CDR3 DNA sequence: TGTGCCAGCAGCCAAGGGCTAGATACAGATACGCAGTATTTT.